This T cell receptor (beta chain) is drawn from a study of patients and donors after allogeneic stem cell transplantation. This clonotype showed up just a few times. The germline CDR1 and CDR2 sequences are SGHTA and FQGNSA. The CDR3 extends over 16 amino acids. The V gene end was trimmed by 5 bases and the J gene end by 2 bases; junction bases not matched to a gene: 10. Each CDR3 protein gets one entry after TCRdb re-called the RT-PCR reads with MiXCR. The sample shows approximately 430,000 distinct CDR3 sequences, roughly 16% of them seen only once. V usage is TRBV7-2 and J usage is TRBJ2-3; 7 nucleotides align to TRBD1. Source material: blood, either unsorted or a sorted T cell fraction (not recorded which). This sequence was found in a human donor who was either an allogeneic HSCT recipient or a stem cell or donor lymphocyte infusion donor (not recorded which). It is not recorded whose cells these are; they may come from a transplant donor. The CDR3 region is CASSPRGRGITDTQYF. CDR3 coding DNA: TGTGCCAGCAGCCCCCGGGGCAGGGGGATCACAGATACGCAGTATTTT.